This TCR beta chain was sequenced in a study of T cell repertoires in cytomegalovirus infection. Background on the study: HLA-B-restricted CMV epitopes that are well studied were used alongside recently identified HLA-C-restricted ones. In public TCR beta signatures, there were indications of both CMV infection and matching HLA type. Broader study findings: HLA-C-restricted CMV-specific TCR beta clonotypes were dominant in the ex vivo response.

In this sample, this clonotype turned up once. Its antigen remains unknown. A single record per CDR3 protein comes from TCRdb applying MiXCR to the reads. The table records roughly 990,000 distinct CDR3 sequences, 31% of them present only once. The CDR3 is made up of 14 amino acids. The V end lost 3 bases, the J end lost 0 bases, and 5 bases lay between the germline ends. Germline V gene lookup returns CDR1 KGHDR and CDR2 SFDVKD. The chain uses TRBV24-1 and TRBJ1-5; D unresolved. This material consisted of cultured CD8+ T cells from PBMCs, taken from culture after CMV antigen stimulation. The receptor was derived from a human donor in good health (CMV status not recorded). Some clones in this sample may be carry-over from other donors' samples. This chain's CDR3 is CATSDTYSNQPQHF. The CDR3 DNA is TGTGCCACCAGTGATACTTATAGCAATCAGCCCCAGCATTTT.